A selection of T cell receptor beta chains follows, all from one sample in a study of T cell responses to AZD1222 COVID-19 vaccine. The protocol was immunoSEQ multiplex PCR, while the TCRdb copy is restricted to in-frame clones and leaves out a portion. This table has fewer than 90,000 clones, 89% appearing once. The source was peripheral blood, collected 28 days after the second AZD1222 dose. These receptors were collected from an adult who received the AZD1222 COVID-19 vaccine. Each CDR3 is given with its conserved first and last residue. Fields, in order: clone size, D gene, J gene, V gene, CDR3 protein, CDR3 DNA. A D gene is named only where the DNA matches it firmly. Size is stated for part of the rows, as once, few or many counts, or as a class when the clone is expanded.

>.|TRBD2|TRBJ2-3|TRBV3-1/TRBV3-2
CASSQGDYRTDTQYF
TGTGCCAGCAGCCAGGGGGACTATCGCACAGATACGCAGTATTTT
>.|.|TRBJ1-4|TRBV7-3
CASSFSGRLGEKLFF
TGTGCCAGCAGCTTTTCGGGGAGGTTGGGTGAAAAACTGTTTTTT
>few|.|TRBJ2-4|TRBV11-3
CASSLRRGQGGNIQYF
TGTGCCAGCAGCTTACGCCGCGGACAGGGAGGGAACATTCAGTACTTC
>.|TRBD1|TRBJ1-1|TRBV6-5
CASSLNRGVTEAFF
TGTGCCAGCAGCCTTAACAGGGGGGTCACTGAAGCTTTCTTT
>.|.|TRBJ1-1|TRBV21-1
CASSPNRDRGLWAFF
TGTGCCAGCAGCCCAAACCGGGACAGGGGGCTCTGGGCTTTCTTT
>.|TRBD1|TRBJ2-4|TRBV11-3
CASSQRQGLAKNIQYF
TGTGCCAGCAGCCAGAGACAGGGCCTAGCCAAAAACATTCAGTACTTC
>.|TRBD1|TRBJ1-2|TRBV20-1
CSAGRGLGYTF
TGCAGTGCAGGGAGGGGGCTTGGCTACACCTTC
>once|.|TRBJ1-1|TRBV7-8
CASSLGDRLNTEAFF
TGTGCCAGCAGCTTAGGTGACAGATTGAACACTGAAGCTTTCTTT
>.|TRBD1|TRBJ1-2|TRBV6-5
CASSYRGQNYGYTF
TGTGCCAGCAGTTATAGGGGGCAGAACTATGGCTACACCTTC
>.|.|TRBJ1-1|TRBV13
CASSRLLSTEAFF
TGTGCCAGCAGCCGACTCCTGAGCACTGAAGCTTTCTTT
>.|.|TRBJ1-1|TRBV30
CAWKQDNTEAFF
TGTGCCTGGAAACAGGATAACACTGAAGCTTTCTTT
>.|TRBD1|TRBJ1-1|TRBV5-1
CASSPWTGENTEAFF
TGCGCCAGCTCACCCTGGACAGGGGAAAACACTGAAGCTTTCTTT
>.|TRBD1|TRBJ1-1|TRBV6-5
CASNLRDSLVAFF
TGTGCCAGCAACCTCCGGGACAGCCTTGTAGCTTTCTTT
>.|.|TRBJ1-2|TRBV6-5
CASSYSVVNNYGYTF
TGTGCCAGCAGTTACTCAGTTGTCAACAACTATGGCTACACCTTC
>.|TRBD2|TRBJ2-3|TRBV9
CASSVLLAGSTDTQYF
TGTGCCAGCAGCGTATTATTAGCGGGTAGCACAGATACGCAGTATTTT
>.|.|TRBJ1-1|TRBV27
CASSFTGPNTEAFF
TGTGCCAGCAGTTTTACAGGACCAAACACTGAAGCTTTCTTT
>.|.|TRBJ1-1|TRBV10-3
CAISPLDSLNTEAFF
TGTGCCATCTCGCCCCTAGACAGCCTGAACACTGAAGCTTTCTTT
>.|.|TRBJ1-3|TRBV9
CASSVEREYLSVGNTIYF
TGTGCCAGCAGCGTAGAAAGGGAATATTTATCTGTAGGAAACACCATATATTTT
>.|.|TRBJ2-7|TRBV3-1/TRBV3-2
CASSQGGWNSYEQYF
TGTGCCAGCAGCCAAGGAGGTTGGAATTCCTACGAGCAGTACTTC
>.|.|TRBJ2-1|TRBV7-2
CASSVIGNEQFF
TGTGCCAGCAGCGTAATCGGGAATGAGCAGTTCTTC
>.|.|TRBJ2-5|TRBV11-2
CASSPNPSKETQYF
TGTGCCAGCAGCCCCAACCCCTCCAAAGAGACCCAGTACTTC
>.|.|TRBJ1-1|TRBV28
CASTQWGNTEAFF
TGTGCCAGCACCCAGTGGGGGAACACTGAAGCTTTCTTT
>.|.|TRBJ2-7|TRBV7-2
CASSPRTGNAYEQYF
TGTGCCAGCAGCCCGAGAACGGGGAATGCCTACGAGCAGTACTTC
>.|.|TRBJ2-3|TRBV12-3/TRBV12-4
CASSFLDTQYF
TGTGCCAGCAGTTTTCTAGATACGCAGTATTTT
>.|.|TRBJ1-5|TRBV6-1
CASSEAKQISNQPQHF
TGTGCCAGCAGTGAAGCGAAACAGATAAGCAATCAGCCCCAGCATTTT
>.|.|TRBJ1-2|TRBV30
CGGAELNYGYTF
TGTGGAGGGGCAGAACTGAACTATGGCTACACCTTC